The 26 T cell receptor beta chains below were found in one sample sequenced in a study of neoadjuvant anti-PD-1 for oral cavity cancer. This table comes from immunoSEQ multiplex PCR, and its TCRdb copy is limited to in-frame clones, with some not included. The sample records 65,000 to 70,000 clones, roughly nine tenths being singletons. Indicated time point: after neoadjuvant nivolumab, at surgical resection. Here the sequenced sample was PBMCs, taken after nivolumab (anti-PD-1) treatment. The receptors here all came from a person aged 40 to 85 with oral cavity squamous cell carcinoma.

The chain employs TRBV9 and TRBJ1-2; D is uncertain. The germline CDR1 and CDR2 sequences are SGDLS and YYNGEE. V lost 3 bases and J lost 0, with 15 bases in between. This CDR3 is 16 amino acids long. The CDR3 nucleotides are TGTGCCAGCAGCGCCCACCCCGCCGGGGCTAACTATGGCTACACCTTC. Protein product: CASSAHPAGANYGYTF.

V gene TRBV5-1 combines with J gene TRBJ1-4; TRBD1 is a possible D gene (6 bases). Germline lookup yields CDR1 SGHRS and CDR2 YFSETQ. Deletions cut 1 base from V and 0 bases from J, with 10 bases between. This CDR3 comprises 16 residues. The CDR3 is CASSLNAGATNEKLFF. In DNA form, the CDR3 reads TGCGCCAGCAGCTTGAACGCAGGGGCAACTAATGAAAAACTGTTTTTT. The full variable domain, in which reference TRBV5-1 and TRBJ1-4 provide the parts outside the CDR3, is KAGVTQTPRYLIKTRGQQVTLSCSPISGHRSVSWYQQTPGQGLQFLFEYFSETQRNKGNFPGRFSGRQFSNSRSEMNVSTLELGDSALYLCASSLNAGATNEKLFFGSGTQLSVL.

This chain links TRBV27 with TRBJ1-1, with unresolved D. This CDR3 is built from 13 residues. In germline, CDR1 is MNHEY, CDR2 SMNVEV (reference sequence). V was shortened by 6 bases and J by 5 bases, with 13 bases between the two germline ends. CDR3: CASSPGRGTEAFF. The CDR3 region has the DNA TGTGCCAGCAGCCCGGGTCGGGGAACTGAAGCTTTCTTT.

The chain is built from TRBV27 and TRBJ1-1; a weak D match, TRBD1 (5 bases). V gave up 6 bases and J gave up 5 bases, with 13 bases separating them. Germline loops: CDR1 MNHEY, CDR2 SMNVEV (reference sequence). This CDR3 is built from 13 residues. CDR3 in amino acids: CASRAMGGTEAFF. The DNA for the CDR3 is TGTGCCAGCAGGGCCATGGGGGGAACTGAAGCTTTCTTT.

This chain links TRBV7-9 with TRBJ2-3; D is undetermined. Trimming took 5 bases from V and 0 from J, leaving 18 bases between them. Germline-derived CDR1 and CDR2 are SEHNR and FQNEAQ (reference sequence). This CDR3 is 17 amino acids long. In DNA form, the CDR3 reads TGTGCCAGCAGCCCATCGTTTTTTACCCTTAGCACAGATACGCAGTATTTT. Translation: CASSPSFFTLSTDTQYF.

This rearrangement joins TRBV6-6 to TRBJ1-1, with TRBD1 matching over 7 bases. V shed 5 bases and J 11 bases; nucleotides not matched to a gene: 11. Germline loops: CDR1 MNHNY, CDR2 SVGAGI (reference sequence). The CDR3 sequence is 13 residues long. The CDR3 nucleotides are TGTGCCAGCAGTCAACGGGGGACAGTGGCCGCTTTCTTT. Translating gives CASSQRGTVAAFF.

The rearrangement joins TRBV7-8 to TRBJ1-1, with a tentative D call TRBD1 (5 bases). V lost 6 bases, J lost 6 bases, and 17 bases lay in between. Germline lookup yields CDR1 SGHVS and CDR2 FQNEAQ. The CDR3 runs 14 residues. The CDR3 bases are TGTGCCAGCAGGGCAGGGCGCCTTAGCGCTGAAGCTTTCTTT. Its translation: CASRAGRLSAEAFF.

The rearrangement uses TRBV2 and TRBJ1-4; D is unresolved. The length of the CDR3 is 14 residues. Trimming shortened V by 7 bases and J by 8 bases, and 17 bases separated the two germline ends. The germline CDR1 and CDR2 sequences are SNHLY and FYNNEI. DNA of the CDR3: TGTGCCAGCACATCTGGAGGGCTTCGCGAAAAACTGTTTTTT. It encodes CASTSGGLREKLFF. The full variable domain, with the rest looked up from reference TRBV2 and TRBJ1-4, is EPEVTQTPSHQVTQMGQEVILRCVPISNHLYFYWYRQILGQKVEFLVSFYNNEISEKSEIFDDQFSVERPDGSNFTLKIRSTKLEDSAMYFCASTSGGLREKLFFGSGTQLSVL.

V gene TRBV2 combines with J gene TRBJ1-1; a possible D gene is TRBD1 (5 bases). Between the trimmed V and J ends, which lost 2 bases and 0 bases, there was a span of 10 bases. There are 15 residues in the CDR3. Per germline, CDR1 SNHLY and CDR2 FYNNEI. The CDR3 DNA reads TGTGCCAGCAGTGAATTGGGGGGGGTGAACACTGAAGCTTTCTTT. Translated: CASSELGGVNTEAFF.

This chain uses TRBV5-1 with TRBJ1-2; 9 nucleotides line up with TRBD1. The CDR3 loop spans 14 amino acids. Losses at the gene ends were 0 bases for V and 4 bases for J; bases not matched to a gene: 1. CDR1 SGHRS and CDR2 YFSETQ come from the germline V gene. The CDR3: CASSLGDRVYGYTF. The DNA for the CDR3 is TGCGCCAGCAGCTTGGGGGACAGGGTCTATGGCTACACCTTC.

J is TRBJ2-1 and V is TRBV7-9; the D gene is possibly TRBD2 (5 bases). Between the trimmed V and J ends, which lost 2 bases and 1 base, there was a span of 12 bases. Germline CDR1 and CDR2: SEHNR and FQNEAQ (reference sequence). This CDR3 has 16 amino acids. The CDR3 sequence: CASSLTREWSYNEQFF. CDR3 bases: TGTGCCAGCAGCTTAACGAGGGAGTGGTCCTACAATGAGCAGTTCTTC.

This clone has just one count. The chain uses TRBV7-3 and TRBJ2-7; TRBD2 agrees at 9 bases. Unmatched junction bases numbered 6, after V lost 4 bases and J lost 2 bases. Germline CDR1 is SGHTA and CDR2 is FQGTGA. The CDR3 length is 15 residues. The CDR3 here is CASSWASGTPYEQYF. The CDR3 region has the DNA TGTGCCAGCAGCTGGGCTAGCGGGACTCCCTACGAGCAGTACTTC.

This clone showed up just once. The V and J genes are TRBV14 and TRBJ1-3; no firm D call. V lost 2 bases and J 0 bases, leaving 8 bases between the germline ends. The germline CDR1 and CDR2 sequences are SGHDN and FVKESK. The length of the CDR3 is 15 residues. This CDR3 reads CASSQPGSSGNTIYF. Written as DNA, the CDR3 is TGTGCCAGCAGCCAACCAGGAAGCTCTGGAAACACCATATATTTT. Drawing the rest from reference TRBV14 and TRBJ1-3, the complete variable domain is EAGVTQFPSHSVIEKGQTVTLRCDPISGHDNLYWYRRVMGKEIKFLLHFVKESKQDESGMPNNRFLAERTGGTYSTLKVQPAELEDSGVYFCASSQPGSSGNTIYFGEGSWLTVV.

The chain couples TRBV18 to TRBJ2-6, with D hard to call. The V end lost 4 bases, the J end lost 8 bases, and 15 bases lay between the germline ends. The germline CDR1 and CDR2 sequences are KGHSH and LQKENI. The CDR3 totals 15 residues. As DNA, the CDR3 is TGTGCCAGCTCACGGTTAACTCTGGGGTCCAACGTCCTGACTTTC. Translated, it gives CASSRLTLGSNVLTF.

CDR3 bases: TGCGCCAGCGGAGTGGCTAATGAGCAGTTCTTC. This gives the protein CASGVANEQFF. The chain couples TRBV5-1 to TRBJ2-1; D gene uncertain. The V gene lost 7 bases and the J gene lost 7 bases, with 9 bases spanning the gap. The CDR3 has 11 amino acids. Germline values: CDR1 SGHRS, CDR2 YFSETQ.

The rearrangement joins TRBV27 to TRBJ2-3; D is ambiguous. This CDR3 is built from 12 residues. Between the trimmed V and J ends, which lost 6 bases and 0 bases, there was a span of 4 bases. Germline CDR1 MNHEY, CDR2 SMNVEV (reference sequence). The CDR3 coding sequence is TGTGCCAGCAGATACAGCACAGATACGCAGTATTTT. Encoded protein: CASRYSTDTQYF.

This clone was observed a single time. CDR3: CASSVRAGGGYTF. The CDR3 region has the DNA TGTGCCAGCAGCGTACGGGCAGGGGGAGGCTACACCTTC. The chain carries TRBV9 and TRBJ1-2; 7 nucleotides line up with TRBD1. This CDR3 contains 13 residues. Per the germline V gene, CDR1 is SGDLS and CDR2 is YYNGEE. V shed 1 base and J 8 bases; nucleotides not matched to a gene: 5.

V and J are TRBV5-4 and TRBJ2-3; D is possibly TRBD1 or TRBD2 (5 bases each). Germline V gene lookup returns CDR1 SGHNT and CDR2 YYREEE (reference sequence). Trimming removed 1 base at V and 0 bases at J, with 12 bases between. The CDR3 is 16 residues long. The CDR3 sequence: CASSLNPGLSTDTQYF. The CDR3 coding sequence is TGTGCCAGCAGCTTGAACCCGGGGCTTAGCACAGATACGCAGTATTTT.

The chain recombines TRBV7-3 with TRBJ1-1; D gene uncertain. CDR3 length: 14 residues. Germline assignment: CDR1 SGHTA and CDR2 FQGTGA. V shed 1 base and J shed 0 bases, with 6 bases lying between them. DNA for the CDR3: TGTGCCAGCAGCTTAATCGGGGTGAACACTGAAGCTTTCTTT. Translating it yields CASSLIGVNTEAFF.

The chain couples TRBV11-1 to TRBJ1-2; 10 positions agree with TRBD1. CDR3 length equals 16 residues. CDR1 SGHAT and CDR2 FQDESV come from the germline V gene (reference sequence). Losses at the gene ends were 2 bases for V and 6 bases for J; bases not matched to a gene: 9. Here the CDR3 reads CASSLSRTGGKDGYTF. The CDR3 DNA reads TGTGCCAGCAGCTTATCCCGGACAGGGGGAAAGGATGGCTACACCTTC.

The sample holds one count of this clone. The chain has TRBV28 and TRBJ2-3, with D perhaps matching TRBD2 (5 bases). The CDR3 length is 15 residues. Germline CDR1 is MDHEN and CDR2 is SYDVKM. Trimming cost V 3 bases and J 1 base, with 11 bases left between them. The CDR3 nucleotides are TGTGCCAGCAGTTTCCGCGGGCGAGGCACAGATACGCAGTATTTT. This sequence encodes CASSFRGRGTDTQYF.

A single count supports this clone. The chain uses TRBV5-8 and TRBJ2-1; TRBD2 aligns across 11 bases. V shed 4 bases and J 8 bases; nucleotides not matched to a gene: 8. Germline V CDR1 and CDR2: SGHTS, YDEGEE. The CDR3 is 15 amino acids. The CDR3: CASSITSGSPHEQFF. CDR3 DNA: TGTGCCAGCAGCATAACTAGCGGGAGTCCCCATGAGCAGTTCTTC. Full variable domain (rest looked up from reference TRBV5-8 and TRBJ2-1): EAGVTQSPTHLIKTRGQQATLRCSPISGHTSVYWYQQALGLGLQFLLWYDEGEERNRGNFPPRFSGRQFPNYSSELNVNALELEDSALYLCASSITSGSPHEQFFGPGTRLTVL.

The chain is built from TRBV25-1 and TRBJ2-2; TRBD1 matches 9 bases. The V gene end was trimmed by 4 bases and the J gene end by 8 bases; junction bases not matched to a gene: 11. Germline CDR1 reads MGHDK; CDR2 reads SYGVNS. The CDR3 has 16 residues. The CDR3 loop is CASSGAGTGKAGELFF. CDR3 nucleotides: TGTGCCAGCAGTGGCGCCGGGACAGGGAAGGCGGGGGAGCTGTTTTTT.

V and J are TRBV7-8 and TRBJ2-7; perhaps TRBD1 as D (5 bases). V was shortened by 5 bases and J by 3 bases, with 14 bases between the two germline ends. The CDR3 runs 14 residues. Germline V gene sequence: CDR1 SGHVS, CDR2 FQNEAQ. The DNA for the CDR3 is TGTGCCAGCAGCAGCACCCTCCAGGGCTACGAGCAGTACTTC. Translation gives CASSSTLQGYEQYF.

This clone was recorded a few times. The chain recombines TRBV15 with TRBJ1-1; no clear D. The CDR3 runs to 13 residues. Deletions cut 2 bases from V and 8 bases from J, with 12 bases between. Germline-derived CDR1 and CDR2 are LNHNV and YYDKDF (reference sequence). This CDR3 reads CATSRQKGLEAFF. Written as DNA, the CDR3 is TGTGCCACCAGCAGACAGAAAGGACTCGAAGCTTTCTTT.

The rearrangement joins TRBV30 to TRBJ1-1; D ambiguous. From germline, CDR1 is GTSNPN and CDR2 SVGIG (reference sequence). CDR3 length equals 13 residues. Between the trimmed V and J ends, which lost 1 base and 0 bases, there was a span of 6 bases. DNA for the CDR3: TGTGCCTGGAGTGCTAATATGAACACTGAAGCTTTCTTT. This translates into CAWSANMNTEAFF.